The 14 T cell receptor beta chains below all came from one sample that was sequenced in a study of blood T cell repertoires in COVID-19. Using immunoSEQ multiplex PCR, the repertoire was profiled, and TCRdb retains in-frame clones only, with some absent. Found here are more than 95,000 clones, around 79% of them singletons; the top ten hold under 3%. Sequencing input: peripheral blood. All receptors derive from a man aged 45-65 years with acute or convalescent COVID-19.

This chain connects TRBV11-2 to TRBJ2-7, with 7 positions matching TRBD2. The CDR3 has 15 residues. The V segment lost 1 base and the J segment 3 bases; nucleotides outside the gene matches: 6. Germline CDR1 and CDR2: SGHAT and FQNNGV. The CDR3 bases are TGTGCCAGCAGCTTAGTGAGCGGGAAGGGCTACGAGCAGTACTTC. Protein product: CASSLVSGKGYEQYF. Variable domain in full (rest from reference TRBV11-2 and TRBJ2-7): EAGVAQSPRYKIIEKRQSVAFWCNPISGHATLYWYQQILGQGPKLLIQFQNNGVVDDSQLPKDRFSAERLKGVDSTLKIQPAKLEDSAVYLCASSLVSGKGYEQYFGPGTRLTVT.

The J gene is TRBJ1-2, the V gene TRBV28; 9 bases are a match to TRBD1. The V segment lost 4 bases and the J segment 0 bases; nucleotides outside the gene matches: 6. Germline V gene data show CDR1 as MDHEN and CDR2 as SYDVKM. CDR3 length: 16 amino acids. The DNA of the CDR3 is TGTGCCAGCAGTTATGCGGGACAGGGACCTAACTATGGCTACACCTTC. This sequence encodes CASSYAGQGPNYGYTF.

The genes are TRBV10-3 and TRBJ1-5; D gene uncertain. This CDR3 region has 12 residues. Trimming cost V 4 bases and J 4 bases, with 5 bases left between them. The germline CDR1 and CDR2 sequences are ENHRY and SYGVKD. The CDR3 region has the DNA TGTGCCATCAGTGTCCCTAATCAGCCCCAGCATTTT. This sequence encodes CAISVPNQPQHF.

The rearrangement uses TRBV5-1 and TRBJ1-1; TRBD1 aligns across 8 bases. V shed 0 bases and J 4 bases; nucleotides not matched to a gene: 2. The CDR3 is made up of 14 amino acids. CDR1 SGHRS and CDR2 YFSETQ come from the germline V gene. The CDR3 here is CASSLEQGVTEAFF. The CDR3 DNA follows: TGCGCCAGCAGCTTGGAACAGGGGGTCACTGAAGCTTTCTTT.

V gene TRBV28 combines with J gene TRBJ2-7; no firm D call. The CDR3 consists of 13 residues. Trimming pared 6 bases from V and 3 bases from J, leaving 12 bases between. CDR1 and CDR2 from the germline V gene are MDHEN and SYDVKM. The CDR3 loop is CASSKHKNYEQYF. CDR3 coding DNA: TGTGCCAGCAGCAAACACAAGAACTACGAGCAGTACTTC.

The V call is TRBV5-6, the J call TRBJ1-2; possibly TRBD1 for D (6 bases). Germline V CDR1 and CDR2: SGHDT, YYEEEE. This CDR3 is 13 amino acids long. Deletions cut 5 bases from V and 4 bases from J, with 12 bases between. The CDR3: CASRPQGSYGYTF. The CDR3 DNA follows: TGTGCCAGCAGGCCACAGGGATCCTATGGCTACACCTTC.

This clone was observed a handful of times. The CDR3 sequence: CASSQEGFRVYGLAGSYEQYF. The CDR3 DNA reads as TGTGCCAGCAGCCAAGAGGGATTTCGTGTTTACGGACTAGCGGGTTCCTACGAGCAGTACTTC. The rearrangement uses TRBV14 and TRBJ2-7, with 11 bases aligning to TRBD2. V lost 0 bases, J lost 1 base, and 17 bases stayed unmatched. In germline, CDR1 is SGHDN, CDR2 FVKESK. The CDR3 contains 21 residues.

CDR3 region: CASMGTGETGPEAFF. In DNA, the CDR3 is TGTGCCAGCATGGGGACAGGGGAAACAGGGCCTGAAGCTTTCTTT. The chain combines TRBV6-5 with TRBJ1-1; TRBD1 matches at 10 bases. The length of the CDR3 is 15 residues. The germline V gene encodes CDR1 MNHEY and CDR2 SVGAGI. After removal of 7 bases from V and 6 bases from J, the junction contained 11 bases not matched to a gene.

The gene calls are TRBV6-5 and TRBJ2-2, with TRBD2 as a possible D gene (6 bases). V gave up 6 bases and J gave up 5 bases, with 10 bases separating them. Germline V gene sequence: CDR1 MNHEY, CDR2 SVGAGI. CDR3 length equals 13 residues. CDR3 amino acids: CASSGRETGELFF. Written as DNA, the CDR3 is TGTGCCAGCAGCGGGAGAGAAACCGGGGAGCTGTTTTTT.

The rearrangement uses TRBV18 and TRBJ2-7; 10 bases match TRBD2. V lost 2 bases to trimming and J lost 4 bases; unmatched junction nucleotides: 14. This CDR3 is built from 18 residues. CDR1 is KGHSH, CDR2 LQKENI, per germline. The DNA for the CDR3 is TGTGCCAGCTCACCAAACCCCCCCTCTAGCGGGGGTTTGTACGAGCAGTACTTC. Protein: CASSPNPPSSGGLYEQYF.

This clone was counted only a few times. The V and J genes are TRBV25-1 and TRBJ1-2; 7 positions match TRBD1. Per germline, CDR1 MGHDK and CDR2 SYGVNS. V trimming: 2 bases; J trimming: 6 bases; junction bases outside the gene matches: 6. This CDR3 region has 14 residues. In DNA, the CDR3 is TGTGCCAGCAGTGAACCCGACAGGGTGAATGGCTACACCTTC. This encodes CASSEPDRVNGYTF.

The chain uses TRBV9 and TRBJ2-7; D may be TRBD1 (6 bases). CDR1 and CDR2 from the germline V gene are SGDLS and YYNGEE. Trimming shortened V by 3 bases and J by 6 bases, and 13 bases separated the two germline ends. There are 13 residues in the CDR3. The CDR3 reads CASSAIDRPEQYF. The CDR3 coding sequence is TGTGCCAGCAGCGCGATTGACAGGCCCGAGCAGTACTTC.

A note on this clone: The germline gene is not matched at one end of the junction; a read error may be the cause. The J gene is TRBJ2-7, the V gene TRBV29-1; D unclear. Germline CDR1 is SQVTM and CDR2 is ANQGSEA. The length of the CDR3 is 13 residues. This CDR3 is CSVEGQSSYEQYF. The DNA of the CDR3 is TGCAGCGTCGAAGGGCAAAGCTCCTACGAGCAGTACTTC.

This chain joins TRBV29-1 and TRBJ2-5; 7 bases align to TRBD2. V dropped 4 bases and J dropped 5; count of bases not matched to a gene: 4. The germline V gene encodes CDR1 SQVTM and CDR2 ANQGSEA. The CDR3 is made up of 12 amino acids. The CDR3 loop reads CSVVGGSETQYF. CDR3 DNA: TGCAGCGTTGTGGGAGGGTCGGAGACCCAGTACTTC.